This TCR beta chain was found in a study of T and B cells in COVID-19 patients. Study details: COVID-19 patients gave peripheral blood either during active infection or after recovery. 18 of 20 active-infection patients had comorbidities associated with unfavorable COVID-19 outcome.

TRB was amplified from about 260-540 ng of blood genomic DNA. Findings and limits, study-wide: Of 2,331 TCR clusters found only in the recovered cohort, a few dozen had low generation probability.

TRB rearrangements were amplified by multiplex PCR with BIOMED2 TRB-A/B primers. TCRdb re-derived calls from the multiplex PCR reads in MiXCR, one entry per CDR3 protein. The table shows a few thousand distinct CDR3 sequences, with more than 25% occurring only once. To note about this clonotype: Its antigen is unknown.

The sequenced material came from blood. This clonotype was sampled from a human donor with active COVID-19.

CDR3 amino acids: CASSAPWNTEAFF. CDR3 nucleotide sequence: TGTGCCAGCAGCGCACCCTGGAACACTGAAGCTTTCTTT. The chain is built from TRBV11-2 and TRBJ1-1, with D unclear. The CDR3 runs 13 residues. Trimming pared 5 bases from V and 1 base from J, leaving 8 bases between. Looked up from germline, CDR1 is SGHAT and CDR2 is FQNNGV.